Shown below are 3 T cell receptor beta chains from a single sample sequenced in a study of CD4 T cells in relation to SARS-CoV-2 and coronaviruses. Unexposed donor CD4+ T cells date from about 2011-2018, before the COVID-19 pandemic. The cells were cultured for approximately ten days before CD4+ T cells were isolated. This table comes from immunoSEQ multiplex PCR, and its TCRdb copy is limited to in-frame clones, with some not included. The top ten clones hold 15% to 20% of a sample with some 21,000 clones, approximately 82% of them seen once. Their specific antigens are unknown. The source material was CD4+ T cells from PBMCs, cultured in vitro. The source is a human donor in good health.

The chain combines TRBV10-1 with TRBJ1-2; D is ambiguous. Germline values: CDR1 WNHNN, CDR2 SYGVQD (reference sequence). The CDR3 sequence is 13 residues long. Trimming shortened V by 8 bases and J by 0 bases, and 10 bases separated the two germline ends. For the CDR3, the DNA is TGCGCCAGCTCCACGGACGCTAACTATGGCTACACCTTC. Protein sequence: CASSTDANYGYTF.

Worth noting for this clone: Germline is not matched at one junction end, which may reflect a read error. V is TRBV29-1 and J is TRBJ2-7; D unresolved. This CDR3 spans 15 amino acids. CDR1 and CDR2 (germline): SQVTM, ANQGSEA. The CDR3 protein is CSVEVLGPPGHEQYF. The CDR3 nucleotides read TGCAGCGTAGAAGTTCTAGGGCCCCCGGGTCACGAGCAGTACTTC.

This chain links TRBV28 with TRBJ2-5, with D maybe TRBD1 (7 bases). From germline, CDR1 is MDHEN and CDR2 SYDVKM. This CDR3 has 15 amino acids. Trimming cost V 7 bases and J 4 bases, with 19 bases left between them. The CDR3 sequence: CASTSRRGAGETQYF. The CDR3, as DNA: TGTGCCAGCACCTCCCGCAGGGGGGCAGGAGAGACCCAGTACTTC.